This is a list of T cell receptor beta chains from one sample in a study of blood T cell repertoires in COVID-19. Sequencing was performed with immunoSEQ multiplex PCR; in TCRdb, only in-frame clones are kept and a portion is missing. The sample carries 200,000 to 250,000 clones, about 84% recorded once. Sequencing used PBMCs or T cells enriched from blood (not recorded which). The receptors stem from a woman between 45 and 60 years old who had recovered from COVID-19. Each CDR3 is given with its conserved first and last residue. The D gene is left open where the match is weak. The listing skips clone size in some rows; elsewhere it reads once, few, many or a size class.

D gene | clone size | J gene | CDR3 length | V gene | CDR3 protein | CDR3 DNA
NA | NA | TRBJ2-7 | 16 | TRBV5-5 | CASSSRRQASSYEQYF | TGTGCCAGCAGCTCGCGGAGGCAGGCTAGCTCCTACGAGCAGTACTTC
TRBD2 | once | TRBJ2-5 | 16 | TRBV6-2/TRBV6-3 | CASSYIAGGPGETQYF | TGTGCCAGCAGTTACATAGCGGGAGGGCCGGGAGAGACCCAGTACTTC
TRBD2 | NA | TRBJ2-1 | 13 | TRBV11-1 | CASSYGGGFEQFF | TGTGCCAGCAGCTACGGGGGGGGCTTTGAGCAGTTCTTC
TRBD1 | NA | TRBJ1-1 | 13 | TRBV5-1 | CASSSRQGTEAFF | TGCGCCAGCAGCTCCCGACAGGGGACTGAAGCTTTCTTT
NA | NA | TRBJ2-3 | 15 | TRBV7-9 | CASSLGGSFADTQYF | TGTGCCAGCAGCTTAGGTGGGAGTTTCGCAGATACGCAGTATTTT
TRBD1 | NA | TRBJ2-2 | 15 | TRBV7-9 | CASSLGQGAFGELFF | TGTGCCAGCAGCTTAGGCCAGGGGGCCTTCGGGGAGCTGTTTTTT
NA | NA | TRBJ1-2 | 14 | TRBV12-5 | CASHDYRANYGYTF | TGTGCTAGCCACGATTACCGAGCTAACTATGGCTACACCTTC
NA | NA | TRBJ2-5 | 14 | TRBV6-5 | CASIPGRVQETQYF | TGTGCCAGCATACCCGGCAGGGTCCAAGAGACCCAGTACTTC
NA | NA | TRBJ1-2 | 12 | TRBV10-3 | CAINKKQYGYTF | TGTGCCATCAATAAAAAACAGTATGGCTACACCTTC
TRBD1 | once | TRBJ1-1 | 15 | TRBV19 | CASSVTGGKDTEAFF | TGTGCCAGTAGTGTGACAGGGGGTAAGGACACTGAAGCTTTCTTT
NA | NA | TRBJ2-2 | 13 | TRBV11-2 | CASSLVVGVELFF | TGTGCCAGCAGCTTAGTTGTAGGAGTGGAGCTGTTTTTT
TRBD2 | NA | TRBJ2-7 | 15 | TRBV11-1 | CASSSGLYPNYEQYF | TGTGCCAGCAGCTCGGGACTATACCCTAACTACGAGCAGTACTTC
NA | few | TRBJ1-2 | 14 | TRBV24-1 | CATSESGKNYGYTF | TGTGCCACCAGTGAGTCCGGGAAAAACTATGGCTACACCTTC
TRBD2 | once | TRBJ2-1 | 15 | TRBV3-1/TRBV3-2 | CASSPRLATYNEQFF | TGTGCCAGCAGCCCTCGACTAGCCACCTACAATGAGCAGTTCTTC
NA | NA | TRBJ1-5 | 12 | TRBV15 | CATSRETEPQHF | TGTGCCACCAGCAGAGAGACAGAGCCCCAGCATTTT
TRBD1 | NA | TRBJ2-5 | 13 | TRBV7-7 | CASSSEDRVDQYF | TGTGCTAGCAGCTCAGAGGACAGGGTTGACCAGTACTTC
TRBD2 | NA | TRBJ2-2 | 16 | TRBV24-1 | CATSDVSGRNTGELFF | TGTGCCACCAGTGATGTTAGCGGGAGAAACACCGGGGAGCTGTTTTTT
TRBD1 | NA | TRBJ1-6 | 15 | TRBV7-2 | CASSLADRGRSPLHF | TGTGCCAGCAGCTTAGCGGACAGGGGGCGTTCACCCCTCCACTTT
TRBD2 | NA | TRBJ2-5 | 14 | TRBV7-3 | CASSLSGRGETQYF | TGTGCCAGCAGCCTCAGCGGGAGGGGAGAGACCCAGTACTTC
NA | NA | TRBJ1-4 | 15 | TRBV25-1 | CASSDTGAVGEKLFF | TGTGCCAGCAGCGACACAGGAGCCGTGGGAGAAAAACTGTTTTTT
NA | few | TRBJ1-5 | 12 | TRBV21-1 | CASRQSNQPQHF | TGTGCCAGCCGACAGAGCAATCAGCCCCAGCATTTT
TRBD2 | NA | TRBJ2-3 | 17 | TRBV6-2/TRBV6-3 | CASSTYGRGGRADTQYF | TGTGCCAGCAGTACCTACGGGCGGGGGGGCCGAGCAGATACGCAGTATTTT
TRBD2 | NA | TRBJ2-5 | 13 | TRBV19 | CASSTSGRETQYF | TGTGCCAGTAGCACTAGCGGTCGAGAGACCCAGTACTTC
TRBD2 | NA | TRBJ2-1 | 15 | TRBV28 | CASSPTGSGGNEQFF | TGTGCCAGCAGTCCGACGGGGTCGGGAGGGAATGAGCAGTTCTTC
NA | NA | TRBJ1-1 | 14 | TRBV2 | CASSEARKGTEAFF | TGTGCCAGCAGTGAAGCGCGGAAAGGCACTGAAGCTTTCTTT
TRBD1 | medium-sized | TRBJ2-2 | 18 | TRBV6-4 | CASSDSSSQGAPTGELFF | TGTGCCAGCAGTGACTCGAGTTCGCAGGGGGCGCCCACCGGGGAGCTGTTTTTT
NA | NA | TRBJ2-2 | 12 | TRBV2 | CASSELTGELFF | TGTGCCAGCAGTGAACTGACCGGGGAGCTGTTTTTT
TRBD2 | NA | TRBJ2-7 | 13 | TRBV25-1 | CASSLAGNYEQYF | TGTGCCAGCAGCCTAGCGGGAAATTACGAGCAGTACTTC
NA | NA | TRBJ2-2 | 14 | TRBV7-9 | CASSSPVGTGELFF | TGTGCCAGCAGCTCCCCGGTCGGCACCGGGGAGCTGTTTTTT
TRBD2 | once | TRBJ2-7 | 18 | TRBV30 | CAWSVLKVGGGRLYEQYF | TGTGCCTGGAGTGTTTTGAAGGTCGGGGGGGGCCGTCTGTACGAGCAGTACTTC
NA | NA | TRBJ1-1 | 14 | TRBV7-8 | CASSLSGGLAEAFF | TGTGCCAGCAGCCTCTCGGGTGGTCTGGCTGAAGCTTTCTTT
NA | NA | TRBJ1-5 | 13 | TRBV7-2 | CASSRGPIQPQHF | TGTGCCAGCAGCCGCGGCCCCATCCAGCCCCAGCATTTT
NA | NA | TRBJ1-2 | 17 | TRBV30 | CAWSRVGTLRGASGYTF | TGTGCCTGGAGTAGAGTTGGTACACTCCGGGGGGCGAGTGGCTACACCTTC
TRBD1 | NA | TRBJ1-2 | 13 | TRBV30 | CAWSVQGAGGYTF | TGTGCCTGGAGTGTACAGGGGGCAGGGGGCTACACCTTC
NA | NA | TRBJ1-1 | 13 | TRBV12-3/TRBV12-4 | CASSFSQGTEAFF | TGTGCCAGCAGTTTCTCACAGGGAACTGAAGCTTTCTTT
TRBD2 | NA | TRBJ2-3 | 15 | TRBV5-1 | CASSSSGRYADTQYF | TGCGCCAGCAGCTCTAGCGGGAGGTATGCAGATACGCAGTATTTT
NA | NA | TRBJ2-2 | 14 | TRBV4-3 | CASSRIQGTGELFF | TGCGCCAGCAGCCGGATACAGGGCACCGGGGAGCTGTTTTTT
TRBD2 | few | TRBJ2-7 | 15 | TRBV3-1/TRBV3-2 | CASSQGYSGGYEQYF | TGTGCCAGCAGCCAAGGGTATAGCGGGGGTTACGAGCAGTACTTC
NA | NA | TRBJ1-4 | 13 | TRBV18 | CASSPNRGEKLFF | TGTGCCAGCTCACCAAATCGGGGTGAAAAACTGTTTTTT
TRBD1 | NA | TRBJ2-1 | 12 | TRBV6-5 | CASSSRTGGQFF | TGTGCCAGCAGTTCACGGACAGGGGGGCAGTTCTTC
NA | NA | TRBJ2-3 | 15 | TRBV15 | CATSRDRGFSDTQYF | TGTGCCACCAGCAGAGATCGAGGATTTTCAGATACGCAGTATTTT
NA | once | TRBJ1-1 | 13 | TRBV2 | CASSDHGGTEAFF | TGTGCCAGCAGTGATCATGGAGGCACTGAAGCTTTCTTT
NA | NA | TRBJ2-7 | 15 | TRBV7-8 | CASSLVGGESYEQYF | TGTGCCAGCAGCTTAGTGGGTGGAGAGTCCTACGAGCAGTACTTC
TRBD2 | NA | TRBJ2-2 | 20 | TRBV24-1 | CATSDFRPSSGRVLAGELFF | TGTGCCACCAGTGATTTTCGTCCTTCCAGCGGGAGGGTTCTCGCCGGGGAGCTGTTTTTT
NA | NA | TRBJ1-3 | 16 | TRBV6-1 | CASSEASTGTGNTIYF | TGTGCCAGCAGTGAAGCGTCAACGGGTACTGGAAACACCATATATTTT
NA | NA | TRBJ1-1 | 12 | TRBV9 | CASSAGPNEAFF | TGTGCCAGCAGCGCAGGGCCTAATGAAGCTTTCTTT
NA | NA | TRBJ1-5 | 11 | TRBV18 | CASSLDQPQHF | TGTGCCAGCTCCTTAGATCAGCCCCAGCATTTT
NA | NA | TRBJ1-5 | 17 | TRBV6-1 | CASSGGRASPPNQPQHF | TGTGCCAGCAGTGGGGGGAGGGCAAGCCCTCCGAATCAGCCCCAGCATTTT
NA | NA | TRBJ1-1 | 12 | TRBV6-5 | CASSYSRTEAFF | TGTGCCAGCAGTTACTCGAGAACTGAAGCTTTCTTT
NA | NA | TRBJ2-7 | 14 | TRBV6-5 | CASSFRHFSYEQYF | TGTGCCAGCAGTTTCAGGCATTTCTCCTACGAGCAGTACTTC
NA | few | TRBJ1-1 | 15 | TRBV6-5 | CASQPVGAQFTEAFF | TGTGCCAGCCAGCCGGTTGGGGCTCAATTCACTGAAGCTTTCTTT
NA | NA | TRBJ1-1 | 16 | TRBV5-1 | CASSSGADFMNTEAFF | TGCGCCAGCAGCTCAGGGGCCGACTTTATGAACACTGAAGCTTTCTTT
NA | NA | TRBJ1-1 | 15 | TRBV30 | CAWRLTGGLNTEAFF | TGTGCCTGGAGGTTAACGGGGGGACTGAACACTGAAGCTTTCTTT
TRBD2 | NA | TRBJ2-3 | 14 | TRBV6-5 | CASRLAGSTDTQYF | TGTGCCAGCAGGTTAGCGGGGAGCACAGATACGCAGTATTTT
NA | NA | TRBJ1-3 | 14 | TRBV6-2/TRBV6-3 | CASSHNRGGNTIYF | TGTGCCAGCAGTCACAACCGCGGTGGAAACACCATATATTTT
TRBD1 | NA | TRBJ2-7 | 14 | TRBV7-9 | CASSFPTGGYEQYF | TGTGCCAGCAGCTTCCCGACAGGGGGCTACGAGCAGTACTTC
NA | NA | TRBJ1-1 | 13 | TRBV9 | CASSLEKGTEAFF | TGTGCCAGCAGCCTCGAGAAGGGGACTGAAGCTTTCTTT
NA | few | TRBJ1-6 | 13 | TRBV30 | CAWNIGGTSPLHF | TGTGCCTGGAATATCGGGGGGACTTCACCCCTCCACTTT